This entry features one TCR beta chain sequence. Its antigen remains unidentified. Across several immunoSEQ plates, the genomic DNA of each subset was split evenly. The table came from immunoSEQ multiplex PCR; TCRdb's copy has only in-frame clones and leaves some out. The sample holds 550,000 to 750,000 clones, 90% to 95% seen once. The source of the sample is a study of shared clonotypes between healthy human individuals. The study, taken as a whole, reports: Sequencing depth was a factor that was expected to affect clonotype sharing among donors. The diversity represented, both genetic and in exposure history, was limited by few donors.

Only CD45RO-negative cells positively selected for CCR7 counted as naive CD8 cells, so terminally differentiated effector memory CD45RA+ cells were excluded. Every one of the donors was a Caucasian adult that lived in Nashville, Tennessee. The CDR3 contains 15 residues. Per the germline V gene, CDR1 is SGHAT and CDR2 is FQNNGV. The V and J ends lost 3 bases and 8 bases respectively, with 16 bases between them. This chain connects TRBV11-2 to TRBJ1-4; the D gene is possibly TRBD1 (6 bases). Sequencing used naive CD8+ T cells sorted from blood. The receptor was derived from a man aged 30 to 39 in good health. CDR3 sequence (DNA): TGTGCCAGCAGCTTGTATTCAGGGGCGGACGAAAAACTGTTTTTT. Protein: CASSLYSGADEKLFF.